This TCR beta chain stems from a study of neurological immune-mediated disorders. The study's findings and limits: Phylogenetic analysis grouped 18 of 34 multiple sclerosis patients' repertoires together, suggesting a possible repertoire signature. The most TCR clonal expansion was seen in HTLV-1-associated myelopathy, and the least was seen in multiple sclerosis, which fell below healthy controls.

Synthesis of cDNA used 5'RACE (with 10-nucleotide random UMIs). TCRdb analysed the 5' RACE reads with MiXCR anew, one entry per CDR3 protein. The sample yields around 62,000 distinct CDR3 sequences, over 4% seen once. Remarks on this clonotype: The target antigen is unknown.

Germline V CDR1 and CDR2: MNHEY, SVGAGI. The CDR3 has 13 residues. Trimming removed 10 bases from V and 0 bases from J, with 9 bases in between. This clonotype was obtained from a man aged 45-60 years with multiple sclerosis. Sample: PBMCs. V gene TRBV6-5 combines with J gene TRBJ2-2; no firm D call. CDR3 DNA sequence: TGTGCCACGTACCTCCCGAACACCGGGGAGCTGTTTTTT. Protein product: CATYLPNTGELFF.